The present entry profiles one T cell receptor (beta chain) with its context. No antigen is known for it. Unmatched junction bases numbered 1, after V lost 2 bases and J lost 3 bases. Germline CDR1 and CDR2: MDHEN and SYDVKM. The CDR3 is 15 amino acids. This sample was taken from a study of shared clonotypes between healthy human individuals. Findings and limits, study-wide: In this cohort, only blood was sampled, and tissue repertoires likely differ. Only a few donors were included, so the genetic and exposure-history diversity represented was limited.

As handled by the study authors: Filtering differed since immunoSEQ provided only junctions, with no quality scores. The data were produced by immunoSEQ multiplex PCR, yet TCRdb's version contains in-frame clones alone and is incomplete. D and trimming come from the DNA, and the V and J calls and clone size come from that table. The sample includes 1.6 million or so clones, roughly 96% seen only once; the top ten take over 1%. Nashville, Tennessee was home to all donors, who were Caucasian adults. Material for sequencing was naive CD4+ T cells sorted from blood. Subset meaning: CD45RA+ positively selected. The chain combines TRBV28 with TRBJ1-2; 12 bases fit TRBD1. The TCR sequence derives from a man aged 25 to 40 in good health. Here the CDR3 reads CASSLGTGGDYGYTF. The CDR3 DNA follows: TGTGCCAGCAGTTTAGGGACAGGGGGCGACTATGGCTACACCTTC.